Below are 9 T cell receptor beta chains sequenced from a single sample in a study of blood T cell repertoires in COVID-19. Method: immunoSEQ multiplex PCR; TCRdb's copy keeps in-frame clones and lacks some. This sample has approximately 140,000 clones, with 80% to 90% found just once. The sequencing input was peripheral blood. These receptor sequences come from a human donor in a cohort sampled during active COVID-19.

This chain uses TRBV5-1 with TRBJ1-4; D remains ambiguous. The V end lost 5 bases, the J end lost 7 bases, and 15 bases lay between the germline ends. The germline V gene encodes CDR1 SGHRS and CDR2 YFSETQ. This CDR3 is built from 14 residues. The CDR3 DNA follows: TGCGCCAGCAGGGACCCAGGACTGGGTGAAAAACTGTTTTTT. It encodes CASRDPGLGEKLFF.

This clone was seen a few times. The CDR3 DNA sequence: TGTGCCAGCAGCTCCGGACTAGCGGGGCGCCAAGAGACCCAGTACTTC. Residues: CASSSGLAGRQETQYF. The genes are TRBV7-9 and TRBJ2-5, with 12 bases lining up with TRBD2. This CDR3 has 16 amino acids. Germline CDR1 SEHNR, CDR2 FQNEAQ (reference sequence). J was trimmed by 1 base and V by 4 bases; bases with no gene match: 4.

A single count supports this clone. This chain connects TRBV5-4 to TRBJ1-2, with 9 bases identical to TRBD1. The CDR3 totals 13 residues. Per the germline V gene, CDR1 is SGHNT and CDR2 is YYREEE (reference sequence). V dropped 4 bases and J dropped 7; count of bases not matched to a gene: 5. CDR3 sequence reads: CASSPDRGGGYTF. DNA for the CDR3: TGTGCCAGCAGCCCGGACAGGGGAGGTGGCTACACCTTC.

V and J are TRBV6-5 and TRBJ2-7, with TRBD1 matching 7 bases. V trimming: 5 bases; J trimming: 4 bases; junction bases outside the gene matches: 5. This CDR3 region has 13 residues. Germline lookup yields CDR1 MNHEY and CDR2 SVGAGI. CDR3 coding DNA: TGTGCCAGCAGTCCGGGACAGACATACGAGCAGTACTTC. As protein: CASSPGQTYEQYF.

The rearrangement links TRBV15 to TRBJ1-6; D not resolved. Trimming took off 9 bases at V and 4 bases at J, with 10 bases between the two ends. The germline gives CDR1 LNHNV, CDR2 YYDKDF (reference sequence). The CDR3 contains 13 residues. The CDR3 spells CATGKAYNSPLHF. The CDR3 DNA reads TGTGCCACGGGCAAGGCTTATAATTCACCCCTCCACTTT.

This clone was seen once. The CDR3 coding sequence is TGTGCCAGCTCACCAAGGACAGGGGTTACCGGGGAGCTGTTTTTT. Its translation is CASSPRTGVTGELFF. The chain links TRBV18 to TRBJ2-2; 9 bases agree with TRBD1. The CDR3 contains 15 residues. CDR1 and CDR2 from the germline V gene are KGHSH and LQKENI. With 2 bases clipped from V and 5 bases from J, the junction kept 3 bases outside the gene matches.

J is TRBJ2-1 and V is TRBV5-4; 7 positions agree with TRBD1. CDR1 is SGHNT, CDR2 YYREEE, per germline (reference sequence). This CDR3 has 14 residues. V lost 7 bases to trimming and J lost 4 bases; unmatched junction nucleotides: 8. CDR3 in amino acids: CASLKGGGYNEQFF. The CDR3 nucleotides are TGTGCCAGCCTTAAAGGGGGCGGTTACAATGAGCAGTTCTTC. The full variable domain, completed using reference TRBV5-4 and TRBJ2-1, is ETGVTQSPTHLIKTRGQQVTLRCSSQSGHNTVSWYQQALGQGPQFIFQYYREEENGRGNFPPRFSGLQFPNYSSELNVNALELDDSALYLCASLKGGGYNEQFFGPGTRLTVL.

This clone was counted between two and nine times. CDR3 bases: TGTGCCACCAGCAGAGGTCCAGAATACAATGAGCAGTTCTTC. Translating gives CATSRGPEYNEQFF. This sequence joins TRBV15 and TRBJ2-1; no reliable D call. CDR1 is LNHNV and CDR2 is YYDKDF in the germline V gene (reference sequence). V lost 1 base and J 4 bases, leaving 8 bases between the germline ends. The CDR3 runs to 14 residues. Combining the CDR3 with reference TRBV15 and TRBJ2-1 gives the whole variable domain DAMVIQNPRYQVTQFGKPVTLSCSQTLNHNVMYWYQQKSSQAPKLLFHYYDKDFNNEADTPDNFQSRRPNTSFCFLDIRSPGLGDTAMYLCATSRGPEYNEQFFGPGTRLTVL.

J is TRBJ2-5 and V is TRBV9; D is perhaps TRBD2 (6 bases). Trimming took 1 base from V and 2 from J, leaving 9 bases between them. The CDR3 has 14 amino acids. The germline V gene has CDR1 SGDLS and CDR2 YYNGEE. As DNA, the CDR3 is TGTGCCAGCAGCGTACAGGGAGGACAAGAGACCCAGTACTTC. Translation: CASSVQGGQETQYF.